Listed here is a single T cell receptor beta chain. This CDR3 comprises 14 residues. The germline gives CDR1 SGHTA, CDR2 FQGNSA. V dropped 5 bases and J dropped 0; count of bases not matched to a gene: 1. The sample originates from a study of blood T cell repertoires in COVID-19. On the study more broadly: Whether acute or convalescent, the COVID-19 samples came from the United States, Italy and Spain. PBMCs, B-cell-depleted T cells, or T cells provided the cDNA or gDNA that made up the material.

In the original workflow: For nucleated cells, counts were estimated from reference gene primer amplification. The data were produced by immunoSEQ multiplex PCR, yet TCRdb's version contains in-frame clones alone and is incomplete. The V and J calls and clone size come from that table; D and trimming were worked out from the DNA. The table includes 60,000 or so clones, approximately 80% detected once. This rearrangement joins TRBV7-2 to TRBJ2-1; 7 nucleotides agree with TRBD1. The TCR was taken from a man aged 55-75 years with acute or convalescent COVID-19. The sample comprised peripheral blood. This chain's CDR3 is CASSRDSSYNEQFF. Here the CDR3 DNA reads TGTGCCAGCAGCCGGGACAGCTCCTACAATGAGCAGTTCTTC.